This is a list of T cell receptor beta chains from one sample in a study of T cells in Graves' hyperthyroidism and ophthalmopathy. TCRdb analysed the multiplex PCR reads with MiXCR anew, one entry per CDR3 protein. This table has 600,000 to 750,000 distinct CDR3 sequences, about 18% appearing once. The sequenced material came from blood. Every receptor here comes from a man in his fifties or sixties with Graves' hyperthyroidism. Each CDR3 is given with its conserved first and last residue. D genes are given only for firm matches. Size tells how often a clone was seen (once, few, many) or the class of an expanded clone, and some rows leave it out.

v_gene: TRBV10-3
abundance: -
d_gene: -
j_gene: TRBJ2-3
CDR3nt: TGTGCCATCAGTGACGTAGAGGGTGAAAAGTCTGATACGCAGTATTTT
CDR3aa: CAISDVEGEKSDTQYF

v_gene: TRBV5-1
abundance: many
d_gene: -
j_gene: TRBJ1-1
CDR3nt: TGCGCCAGCAGCCTTAGGGGTCAGAACACTGAAGCTTTCTTT
CDR3aa: CASSLRGQNTEAFF

v_gene: TRBV6-2/TRBV6-3
abundance: many
d_gene: TRBD2
j_gene: TRBJ2-1
CDR3nt: TGTGCCAGCAGTGATATTGCCCTACTAGCGGGAGGGCCAGATGAGCAGTTCTTC
CDR3aa: CASSDIALLAGGPDEQFF

v_gene: TRBV19
abundance: few
d_gene: -
j_gene: TRBJ1-2
CDR3nt: TGTGCCAGTAGTTCCCTGAACTATGGCTACACCTTC
CDR3aa: CASSSLNYGYTF

v_gene: TRBV7-9
abundance: many
d_gene: -
j_gene: TRBJ1-1
CDR3nt: TGTGCCAGCAGCGCCGCGATGGCGGGAACTGAAGCTTTCTTT
CDR3aa: CASSAAMAGTEAFF

v_gene: TRBV6-1
abundance: many
d_gene: -
j_gene: TRBJ2-5
CDR3nt: TGTGCCAGCAGTGTTGGGCCTGGGCAAGAGACCCAGTACTTC
CDR3aa: CASSVGPGQETQYF

v_gene: TRBV6-6
abundance: few
d_gene: -
j_gene: TRBJ2-1
CDR3nt: TGTGCCAGCAGTTACACCTGGGACACCCCCTCCTACAATGAGCAGTTCTTC
CDR3aa: CASSYTWDTPSYNEQFF

v_gene: TRBV6-4
abundance: -
d_gene: TRBD1
j_gene: TRBJ2-7
CDR3nt: TGTGCCAGCAGTTACGGCAGGGGGTGGGGCGAGCAGTACTTC
CDR3aa: CASSYGRGWGEQYF

v_gene: TRBV6-1
abundance: many
d_gene: -
j_gene: TRBJ2-7
CDR3nt: TGTGCCAGCACTCCGACTGGGGAAGGAAACGAGCAGTACTTC
CDR3aa: CASTPTGEGNEQYF

v_gene: TRBV28
abundance: -
d_gene: -
j_gene: TRBJ1-5
CDR3nt: TGTGCCAGCAGTTTAACCCAGGAGACTAGCAATCAGCCCCAGCATTTT
CDR3aa: CASSLTQETSNQPQHF

v_gene: TRBV28
abundance: many
d_gene: TRBD1
j_gene: TRBJ2-7
CDR3nt: TGTGCCAGCAGGTACGACAGGGGCGCCTACGAGCAGTACTTC
CDR3aa: CASRYDRGAYEQYF

v_gene: TRBV15
abundance: many
d_gene: -
j_gene: TRBJ1-1
CDR3nt: TGTGCCACCAGCAGAGAAGTCACCGGGAACACTGAAGCTTTCTTT
CDR3aa: CATSREVTGNTEAFF

v_gene: TRBV10-3
abundance: many
d_gene: TRBD2
j_gene: TRBJ2-1
CDR3nt: TGTGCCATCAGTGACACTAGCGGCTACAATGAGCAGTTCTTC
CDR3aa: CAISDTSGYNEQFF

v_gene: TRBV2
abundance: many
d_gene: TRBD1
j_gene: TRBJ2-1
CDR3nt: TGTGCCAGCAGTGGGACAGGGGGCGGTGAGCAGTTCTTC
CDR3aa: CASSGTGGGEQFF

v_gene: TRBV30
abundance: many
d_gene: -
j_gene: TRBJ1-1
CDR3nt: TGTGCCTGGACGGGGTATACTGAAGCTTTCTTT
CDR3aa: CAWTGYTEAFF

v_gene: TRBV27
abundance: few
d_gene: -
j_gene: TRBJ2-7
CDR3nt: TGTGCCAGCAGTTTAACGACAGAACCGACCTACGAGCAGTACTTC
CDR3aa: CASSLTTEPTYEQYF

v_gene: TRBV29-1
abundance: -
d_gene: TRBD1
j_gene: TRBJ2-1
CDR3nt: TGCAGCGTTGAAGGGGGACACAGGGGGACCTACAATGAGCAGTTCTTC
CDR3aa: CSVEGGHRGTYNEQFF

v_gene: TRBV6-1
abundance: -
d_gene: TRBD1
j_gene: TRBJ2-2
CDR3nt: TGTGCCAGCAGCCGCGCAGGGGGCGCGCACACCGGGGAGCTGTTTTTT
CDR3aa: CASSRAGGAHTGELFF

v_gene: TRBV11-2
abundance: many
d_gene: -
j_gene: TRBJ2-2
CDR3nt: TGTGCCAGCAGCTTGTGGGGGCCACCGGCGGTGTTTTTT
CDR3aa: CASSLWGPPAVFF

v_gene: TRBV6-1
abundance: many
d_gene: -
j_gene: TRBJ2-1
CDR3nt: TGTGCCAGCAGCACACCTCTAGCGCGGAGTGGGTTCTACAATGAGCAGTTCTTC
CDR3aa: CASSTPLARSGFYNEQFF

v_gene: TRBV11-2
abundance: -
d_gene: -
j_gene: TRBJ1-2
CDR3nt: TGTGCCAGCAGCTTATTTTCAGGGCCAAATTATGGCTACACCTTC
CDR3aa: CASSLFSGPNYGYTF

v_gene: TRBV14
abundance: -
d_gene: -
j_gene: TRBJ1-3
CDR3nt: TGTGCCAGCAGCCAAGTCTGGGGCCGCGGAAGAAACACCATATATTTT
CDR3aa: CASSQVWGRGRNTIYF

v_gene: TRBV6-1
abundance: many
d_gene: -
j_gene: TRBJ1-5
CDR3nt: TGTGCCAGCATTGCCGGACAGTGGACGGCCGGCAATCAGCCCCAGCATTTT
CDR3aa: CASIAGQWTAGNQPQHF

v_gene: TRBV4-1
abundance: -
d_gene: -
j_gene: TRBJ1-5
CDR3nt: TGCGCCAGCAGCCAAGTGTCAGGGCGAAGCAATCAGCCCCAGCATTTT
CDR3aa: CASSQVSGRSNQPQHF

v_gene: TRBV28
abundance: many
d_gene: -
j_gene: TRBJ1-5
CDR3nt: TGTGCCAGCAGCTCTACCAAGGTTTATAGCAATCAGCCCCAGCATTTT
CDR3aa: CASSSTKVYSNQPQHF

v_gene: TRBV18
abundance: many
d_gene: -
j_gene: TRBJ1-1
CDR3nt: TGTGCCAGCTCACCACAGGGGGGGAGCACTGAAGCTTTCTTT
CDR3aa: CASSPQGGSTEAFF

v_gene: TRBV12-3/TRBV12-4
abundance: many
d_gene: TRBD1
j_gene: TRBJ2-7
CDR3nt: TGTGCCAGCAGCCGACAGGGGGCGGACGAGCAGTACTTC
CDR3aa: CASSRQGADEQYF